The 4 T cell receptor beta chains presented below share a single source sample, sequenced in a study of control samples from healthy donors and cancer patients. Produced via immunoSEQ multiplex PCR; TCRdb's table is partial and in-frame only. Seen here are approximately 180,000 clones, around 94% observed once, and the top ten hold 1.3%. Input material: blood. These receptors were collected from a young woman in good health.

V and J are TRBV19 and TRBJ1-1; the match to TRBD1 covers 10 bases. V gave up 1 base and J gave up 7 bases; unmatched junction bases: 12. Per germline, CDR1 LNHDA and CDR2 SQIVND (reference sequence). The CDR3 consists of 17 residues. For the CDR3, the DNA is TGTGCCAGTAGTATAGGAGGCTCAGGGACAGGGGCGGGTGAAGCTTTCTTT. This sequence encodes CASSIGGSGTGAGEAFF.

The rearrangement links TRBV20-1 to TRBJ2-1, with no clear D. CDR3 length equals 11 residues. The V and J ends lost 0 bases and 7 bases respectively, with 4 bases between them. Germline CDR1 DFQATT, CDR2 SNEGSKA (reference sequence). The chain's CDR3 is CSARDFNEQFF. The CDR3 region has the DNA TGCAGTGCTAGAGACTTTAATGAGCAGTTCTTC.

The genes are TRBV6-5 and TRBJ1-5, with 7 bases fitting TRBD1. V lost 5 bases, J lost 7 bases, and 5 bases stayed unmatched. The germline gives CDR1 MNHEY, CDR2 SVGAGI. CDR3 size: 13 residues. This chain's CDR3 is CASSRQGSQPQHF. The CDR3 DNA follows: TGTGCCAGCAGTCGACAGGGTAGCCAGCCCCAGCATTTT.

The V and J genes are TRBV13 and TRBJ1-2, with D tentatively TRBD1 (6 bases). In germline, CDR1 is PRHDT, CDR2 FYEKMQ (reference sequence). The CDR3 sequence is 15 residues long. V was shortened by 5 bases and J by 3 bases, with 16 bases between the two germline ends. The CDR3 DNA sequence: TGTGCCAGCAGCCCAGGGGCAGGCCAATACTATGGCTACACCTTC. Translating it yields CASSPGAGQYYGYTF.